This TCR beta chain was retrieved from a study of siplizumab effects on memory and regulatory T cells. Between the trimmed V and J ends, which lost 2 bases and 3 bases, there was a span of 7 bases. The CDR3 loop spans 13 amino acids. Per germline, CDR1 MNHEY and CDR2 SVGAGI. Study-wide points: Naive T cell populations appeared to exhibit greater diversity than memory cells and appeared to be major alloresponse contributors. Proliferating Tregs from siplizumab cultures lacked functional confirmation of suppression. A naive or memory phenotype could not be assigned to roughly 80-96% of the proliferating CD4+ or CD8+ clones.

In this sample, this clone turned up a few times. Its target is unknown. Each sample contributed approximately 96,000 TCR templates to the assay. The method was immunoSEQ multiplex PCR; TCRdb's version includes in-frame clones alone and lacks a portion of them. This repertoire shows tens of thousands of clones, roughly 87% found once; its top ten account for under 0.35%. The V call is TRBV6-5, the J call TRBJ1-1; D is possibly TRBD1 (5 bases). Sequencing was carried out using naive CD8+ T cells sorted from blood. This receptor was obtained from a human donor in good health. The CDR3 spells CASSYGTYTEAFF. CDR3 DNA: TGTGCCAGCAGTTACGGGACCTACACTGAAGCTTTCTTT.